This T cell receptor (beta chain) is from a study of T cell repertoires in cytomegalovirus infection. In the study overall: Indications came from public TCR beta signatures; they pointed to CMV infection and to a matching HLA type. Study outcomes and limitations: In two of eight donors, the top clonotype was HLA-C-restricted CMV-specific. Carriage of CMV together with the relevant HLA was identifiable through cumulative public TCR beta family frequency.

TCRdb independently ran MiXCR on the reads; one entry per CDR3 protein. The sample has a few hundred thousand distinct CDR3 sequences, 15% to 20% seen once. Germline V gives CDR1 SGHTA, CDR2 FQGNSA. CDR3 length equals 16 residues. The V end lost 1 base, the J end lost 2 bases, and 13 bases lay between the germline ends. This clonotype was picked up many times. As yet, its antigen is unknown. The sequenced sample consisted of PBMCs. This sequence originates from a human donor in good health (CMV status not recorded). Some clones in this sample may be carry-over from other donors' samples. This chain connects TRBV7-2 to TRBJ2-3; no reliable D call. CDR3 DNA sequence: TGTGCCAGCAGCTTAGTGCTAGGCCACGTCACAGATACGCAGTATTTT. Its protein is CASSLVLGHVTDTQYF.